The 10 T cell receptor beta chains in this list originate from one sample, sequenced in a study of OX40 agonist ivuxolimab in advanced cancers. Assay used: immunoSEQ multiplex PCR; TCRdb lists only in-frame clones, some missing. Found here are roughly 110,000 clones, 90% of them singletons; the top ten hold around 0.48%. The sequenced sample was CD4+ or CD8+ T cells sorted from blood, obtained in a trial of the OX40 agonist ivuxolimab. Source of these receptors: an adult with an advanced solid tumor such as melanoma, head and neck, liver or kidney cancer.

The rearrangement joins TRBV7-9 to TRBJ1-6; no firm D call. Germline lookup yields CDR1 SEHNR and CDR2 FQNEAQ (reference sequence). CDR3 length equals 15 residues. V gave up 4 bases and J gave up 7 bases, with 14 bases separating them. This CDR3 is CASSSVNEGNSPLHF. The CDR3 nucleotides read TGTGCCAGCAGCTCCGTCAACGAAGGGAATTCACCCCTCCACTTT.

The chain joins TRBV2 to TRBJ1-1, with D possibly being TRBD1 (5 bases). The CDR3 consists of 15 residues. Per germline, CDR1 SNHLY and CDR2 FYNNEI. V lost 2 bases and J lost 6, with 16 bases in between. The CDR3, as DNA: TGTGCCAGCAGTGAAAGCCCTGTATTGGGGCCTGAAGCTTTCTTT. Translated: CASSESPVLGPEAFF.

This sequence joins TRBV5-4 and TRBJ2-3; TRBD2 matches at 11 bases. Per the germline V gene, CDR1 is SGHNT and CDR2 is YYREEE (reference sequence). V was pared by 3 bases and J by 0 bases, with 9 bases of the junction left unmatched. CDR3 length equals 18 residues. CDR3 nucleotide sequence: TGTGCCAGCAGCTCGAAACTAGCGGGGGACCTAAGCACAGATACGCAGTATTTT. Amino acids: CASSSKLAGDLSTDTQYF.

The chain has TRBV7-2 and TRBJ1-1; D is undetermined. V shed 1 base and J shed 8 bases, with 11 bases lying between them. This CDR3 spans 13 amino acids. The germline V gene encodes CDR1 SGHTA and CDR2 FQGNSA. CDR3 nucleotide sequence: TGTGCCAGCAGCTTAGACCGCCTCAGAGAAGCTTTCTTT. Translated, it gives CASSLDRLREAFF.

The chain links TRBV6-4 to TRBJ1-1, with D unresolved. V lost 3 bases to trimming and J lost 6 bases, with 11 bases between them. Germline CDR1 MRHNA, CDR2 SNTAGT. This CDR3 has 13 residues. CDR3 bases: TGTGCCAGCAGTGAGTCTGGGCGGTCTGAAGCTTTCTTT. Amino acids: CASSESGRSEAFF.

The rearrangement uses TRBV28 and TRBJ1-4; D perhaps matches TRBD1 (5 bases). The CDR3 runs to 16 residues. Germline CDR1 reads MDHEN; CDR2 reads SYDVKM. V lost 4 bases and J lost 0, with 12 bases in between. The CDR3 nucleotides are TGTGCCAGCAGTTCCGGGGGAGGCTCAACTAATGAAAAACTGTTTTTT. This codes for CASSSGGGSTNEKLFF.

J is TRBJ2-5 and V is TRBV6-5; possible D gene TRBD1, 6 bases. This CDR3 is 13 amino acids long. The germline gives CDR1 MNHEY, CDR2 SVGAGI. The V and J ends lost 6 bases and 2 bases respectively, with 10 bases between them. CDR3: CASRTGAQETQYF. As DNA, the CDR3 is TGTGCCAGCAGGACAGGCGCGCAAGAGACCCAGTACTTC.

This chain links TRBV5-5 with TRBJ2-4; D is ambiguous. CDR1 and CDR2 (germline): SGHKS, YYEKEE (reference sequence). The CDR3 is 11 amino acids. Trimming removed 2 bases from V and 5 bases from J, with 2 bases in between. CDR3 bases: TGTGCCAGCAGCTTAGAAAACATTCAGTACTTC. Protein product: CASSLENIQYF.

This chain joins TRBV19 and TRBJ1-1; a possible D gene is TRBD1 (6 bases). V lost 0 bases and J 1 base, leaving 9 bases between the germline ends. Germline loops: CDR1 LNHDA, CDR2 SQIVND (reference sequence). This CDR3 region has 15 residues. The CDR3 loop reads CASSIDSRGNTEAFF. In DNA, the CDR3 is TGTGCCAGTAGTATAGATTCCAGGGGGAACACTGAAGCTTTCTTT.

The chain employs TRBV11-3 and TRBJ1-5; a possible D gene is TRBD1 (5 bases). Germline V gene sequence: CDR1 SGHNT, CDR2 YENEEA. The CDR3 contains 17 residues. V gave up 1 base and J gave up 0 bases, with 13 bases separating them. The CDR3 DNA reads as TGTGCCAGCAGCTTAGCTCTCCGGGGACTTAGCAATCAGCCCCAGCATTTT. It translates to CASSLALRGLSNQPQHF.